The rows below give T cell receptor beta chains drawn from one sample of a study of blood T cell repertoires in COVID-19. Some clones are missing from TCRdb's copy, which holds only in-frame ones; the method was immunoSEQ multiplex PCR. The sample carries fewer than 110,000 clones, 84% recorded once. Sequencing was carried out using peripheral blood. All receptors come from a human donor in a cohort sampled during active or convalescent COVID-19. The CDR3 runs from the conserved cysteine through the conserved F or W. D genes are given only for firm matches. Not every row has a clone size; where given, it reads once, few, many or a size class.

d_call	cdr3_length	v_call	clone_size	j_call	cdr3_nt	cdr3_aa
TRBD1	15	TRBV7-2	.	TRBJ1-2	TGTGCCAGCAGCCCAGGGACAGATGGGAACTATGGCTACACCTTC	CASSPGTDGNYGYTF
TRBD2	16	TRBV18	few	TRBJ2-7	TGTGCCAGCTCACTTCGTGGTAGCGGGAGCTCCTACGAGCAGTACTTC	CASSLRGSGSSYEQYF
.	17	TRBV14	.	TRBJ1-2	TGTGCCAGCAGCCCTTTGAAGGGAGGGCGGGCTAACTATGGCTACACCTTC	CASSPLKGGRANYGYTF
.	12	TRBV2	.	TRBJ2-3	TGTGCCAGCAGCCTCGTACGGGACTTGCAGTATTTT	CASSLVRDLQYF
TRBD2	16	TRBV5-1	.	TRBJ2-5	TGCGCCAGCAGCCTCCGGGGGGGGGCTATCCAAGAGACCCAGTACTTC	CASSLRGGAIQETQYF
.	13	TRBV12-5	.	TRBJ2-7	TGTGCTAGTGGTTTGGACACCTCCTACGAGCAGTACTTC	CASGLDTSYEQYF
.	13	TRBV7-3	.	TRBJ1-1	TGTGCCAGCAGGGCGGCCGTGAACACTGAAGCTTTCTTT	CASRAAVNTEAFF
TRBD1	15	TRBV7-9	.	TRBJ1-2	TGTGCCAGCAGCCCCCGACAGGGGCGTAACTATGGCTACACCTTC	CASSPRQGRNYGYTF
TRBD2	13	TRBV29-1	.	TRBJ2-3	TGCAGCGTTGAACTAGCGGTTGTAGATACGCAGTATTTT	CSVELAVVDTQYF
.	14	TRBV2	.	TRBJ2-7	TGTGCCAGCAGTGACGGGATCCCACCCTACGAGCAGTACTTC	CASSDGIPPYEQYF
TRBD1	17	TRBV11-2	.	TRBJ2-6	TGTGCCAGCAGCCCCACGACAGGGTCAGGAGGGGCCAACGTCCTGACTTTC	CASSPTTGSGGANVLTF
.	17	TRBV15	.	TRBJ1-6	TGTGCCACCACTATAAAGAACAGCCGGATCTATAATTCACCCCTCCACTTT	CATTIKNSRIYNSPLHF
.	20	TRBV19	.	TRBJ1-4	TGTGCCAGTAGTATAAGAACGAAGATTGGGTCGCGGGAAGCTAATGAAAAACTGTTTTTT	CASSIRTKIGSREANEKLFF
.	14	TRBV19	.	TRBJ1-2	TGTGCCAGTAGTATACCACAGGGTCCCTATGGCTACACCTTC	CASSIPQGPYGYTF
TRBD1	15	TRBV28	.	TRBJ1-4	TGTGCCAGCTCCCGGGACAGGGCCCTAAATGAAAAACTGTTTTTT	CASSRDRALNEKLFF
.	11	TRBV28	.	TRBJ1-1	TGTGGGACGACAGGGAACACTGAAGCTTTCTTT	CGTTGNTEAFF
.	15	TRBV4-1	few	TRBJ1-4	TGCGCCAGCAGCCAAGAAACAGTAAGGATTGAAAAACTGTTTTTT	CASSQETVRIEKLFF
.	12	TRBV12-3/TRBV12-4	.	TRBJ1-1	TGTGCCAGCAGTTTAGTGGGAGGGAGGCCTTTCTTT	CASSLVGGRPFF
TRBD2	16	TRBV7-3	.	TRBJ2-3	TGTGCCAGCAGCTCGGGACTAGCGGGGGGCACAGATACGCAGTATTTT	CASSSGLAGGTDTQYF
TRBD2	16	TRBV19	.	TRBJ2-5	TGTGCCAGTAGTTCCGCGGGGGGGCCTTGGGAATATACCCAGTACTTC	CASSSAGGPWEYTQYF
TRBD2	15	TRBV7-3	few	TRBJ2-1	TGTGCCAGCAGCTATAGCGGGCTCTCCTACAATGAGCAGTTCTTC	CASSYSGLSYNEQFF
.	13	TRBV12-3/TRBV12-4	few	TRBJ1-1	TGTGCCAGCAGTTTACGAGTGAACACTGAAGCTTTCTTT	CASSLRVNTEAFF
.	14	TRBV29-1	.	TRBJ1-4	TGCAGCGTTGGTGGAGGGGTTGGTAATGAAAAACTGTTTTTT	CSVGGGVGNEKLFF
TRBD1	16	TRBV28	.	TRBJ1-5	TGTGCCAGCAGTAGCCCACAGGGGGCGGGCAATCAGCCCCAGCATTTT	CASSSPQGAGNQPQHF
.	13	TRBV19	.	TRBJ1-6	TGTGCCAGTGGGGGCAGGTATAATTCACCCCTCCACTTT	CASGGRYNSPLHF
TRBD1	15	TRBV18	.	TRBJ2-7	TGTGCCAGCTCACCACTAACGACAGGGTCCCACGAGCAGTACTTC	CASSPLTTGSHEQYF
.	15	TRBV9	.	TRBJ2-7	TGTGCCAGCAGCGTAGCAAGCGGAGGGGCCTACGAGCAGTACTTC	CASSVASGGAYEQYF
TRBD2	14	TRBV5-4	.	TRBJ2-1	TGTGCCAGCAGCTTGGAACTAGCGGGGGCAGAGCAGTTCTTC	CASSLELAGAEQFF
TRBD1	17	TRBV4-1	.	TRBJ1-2	TGCGCCAGCAGCCAAGTGGGGTTGGGACAGGGGATAAGAAGCTACACCTTC	CASSQVGLGQGIRSYTF
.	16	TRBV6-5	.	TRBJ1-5	TGTGCCAGCAGTTACTCTTCGGTCCCTCTCAATCAGCCCCAGCATTTT	CASSYSSVPLNQPQHF
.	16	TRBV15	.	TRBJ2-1	TGTGCCACCAGCAGGCCCCTAGCGCTGGGGCTCGCTGAGCAGTTCTTC	CATSRPLALGLAEQFF
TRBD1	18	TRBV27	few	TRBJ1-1	TGTGCCAGCAGTGAATTCGGGACAGCTTCAATGGGGAACACTGAAGCTTTCTTT	CASSEFGTASMGNTEAFF
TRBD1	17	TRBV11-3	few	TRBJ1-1	TGTGCCAGCAGCCCCGGACAGGGAGCAGGATTGGACACTGAAGCTTTCTTT	CASSPGQGAGLDTEAFF
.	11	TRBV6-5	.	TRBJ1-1	TGTGCCAGCATGCGTGACACTGAAGCTTTCTTT	CASMRDTEAFF
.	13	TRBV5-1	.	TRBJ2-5	TGCGCCAGCAGCGCCGGACACGGGGAGACCCAGTACTTC	CASSAGHGETQYF
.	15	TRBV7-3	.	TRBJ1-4	TGTGCCAGCAGCCCATCGGGGGGCACTAATGAAAAACTGTTTTTT	CASSPSGGTNEKLFF
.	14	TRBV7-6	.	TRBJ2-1	TGTGCCAGCAGCTCTACCCATCTCTACAATGAGCAGTTCTTC	CASSSTHLYNEQFF
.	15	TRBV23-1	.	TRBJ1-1	TGCGCCAGCAGTCAATGTGGGCAGGGTTATTCTGAAGCTTTCTTT	CASSQCGQGYSEAFF
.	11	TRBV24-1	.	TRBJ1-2	TGTGCCACCAGTGATTCACTCGGCTACACCTTC	CATSDSLGYTF
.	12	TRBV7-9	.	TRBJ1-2	TGTGCCAGCAGCTTAGGGACAGTCGGCTACACCTTC	CASSLGTVGYTF